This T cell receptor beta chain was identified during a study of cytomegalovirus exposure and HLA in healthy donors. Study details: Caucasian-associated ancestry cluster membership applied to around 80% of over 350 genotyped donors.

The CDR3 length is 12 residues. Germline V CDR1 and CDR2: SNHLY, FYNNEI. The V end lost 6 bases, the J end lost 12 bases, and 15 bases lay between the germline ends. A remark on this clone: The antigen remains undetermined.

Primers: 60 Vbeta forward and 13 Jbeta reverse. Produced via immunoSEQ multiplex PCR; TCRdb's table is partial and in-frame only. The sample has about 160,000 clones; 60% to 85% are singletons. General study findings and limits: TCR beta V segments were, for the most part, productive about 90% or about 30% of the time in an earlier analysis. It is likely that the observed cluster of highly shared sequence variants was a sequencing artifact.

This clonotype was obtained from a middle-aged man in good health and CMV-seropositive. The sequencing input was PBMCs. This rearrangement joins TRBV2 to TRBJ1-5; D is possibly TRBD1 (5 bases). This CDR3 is CASRGEGERQHF. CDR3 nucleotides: TGTGCCAGCAGAGGGGAGGGAGAGCGCCAGCATTTT.